This is a list of T cell receptor beta chains from one sample in a study of blood T cell repertoires in COVID-19. Clones were read by immunoSEQ multiplex PCR, and TCRdb kept only the in-frame ones, dropping some. This sample has around 63,000 clones, with roughly three quarters found just once. Source material: peripheral blood. These receptors were collected from a woman aged 70-85 years with acute or convalescent COVID-19. CDR3s include the opening cysteine and the closing phenylalanine or tryptophan. A D gene is named only where the DNA matches it firmly. Clone size appears in some rows only: once, few, many, or a class for an expanded clone.

D gene,V gene,J gene,clone size,CDR3 DNA,CDR3 protein
TRBD1,TRBV10-1,TRBJ2-7,NA,TGCGCCAGCACCTCGGTCGGGACAGTCCCCTACGAGCAGTACTTC,CASTSVGTVPYEQYF
TRBD1,TRBV27,TRBJ1-2,NA,TGTGCCAGCAGATCCCGACAGGGGACTAACTATGGCTACACCTTC,CASRSRQGTNYGYTF
NA,TRBV6-1,TRBJ2-4,few,TGTGCCAGCAGTGGAGGGATAGGCTTAGGCAAAAACATTCAGTACTTC,CASSGGIGLGKNIQYF
TRBD1,TRBV11-2,TRBJ1-2,NA,TGTGCCAGCAGCGCGGACAGGCTCTATGGCTACACCTTC,CASSADRLYGYTF
NA,TRBV15,TRBJ2-2,NA,TGTGCCACCAGCAGAGTAGGAGACACCGGGGAGCTGTTTTTT,CATSRVGDTGELFF
NA,TRBV30,TRBJ2-3,NA,TGTGCCTGGAGTGTACTTGATACGCAGTATTTT,CAWSVLDTQYF
TRBD1,TRBV12-5,TRBJ1-5,NA,TGTGCTAGTGGTTTGACTCCCGGGACAGCGAGCTATAGCAATCAGCCCCAGCATTTT,CASGLTPGTASYSNQPQHF
TRBD1,TRBV12-3/TRBV12-4,TRBJ1-4,NA,TGTGCCTCGCGACAGGGTTCTAATGAAAAACTGTTTTTT,CASRQGSNEKLFF
TRBD1,TRBV3-1/TRBV3-2,TRBJ2-2,NA,TGTGCCAGCAGCCAAGGGCGGGACAGGGGGCCGTTGAACACCGGGGAGCTGTTTTTT,CASSQGRDRGPLNTGELFF
TRBD2,TRBV6-1,TRBJ2-7,once,TGTGCCAGCAGTGAAGCTCGACTAGCGGGGGGGAGCTCCTACGAGCAGTACTTC,CASSEARLAGGSSYEQYF